The 26 T cell receptor beta chains reported below all come from one sample, sequenced in a study of cytomegalovirus exposure and HLA in healthy donors. PCR involved 60 Vbeta and 13 Jbeta primers. Using immunoSEQ multiplex PCR, the repertoire was profiled, and TCRdb retains in-frame clones only, with some absent. The sample includes approximately 110,000 clones, 80% of them seen just once. The specimen was PBMCs. The receptors derive from a man over 45 in good health and CMV-seronegative.

This chain joins TRBV5-6 and TRBJ2-4; 11 bases are shared with TRBD2. Trimming took 0 bases from V and 6 from J; bases not matched to a gene: 8. The CDR3 totals 17 residues. CDR1 and CDR2 (germline): SGHDT, YYEEEE. CDR3 nucleotides: TGTGCCAGCAGCTTGGGGCTCCTAGCGGGAGGAGGAAACATTCAGTACTTC. Residues: CASSLGLLAGGGNIQYF.

The V gene is TRBV28, the J gene TRBJ2-2, with 10 bases fitting TRBD1. The J segment lost 6 bases and the V segment lost 3 bases, leaving 7 bases of the junction unmatched. CDR3 length: 16 residues. The V gene's germline CDR1 is MDHEN and CDR2 SYDVKM. The CDR3 coding sequence is TGTGCCAGCAGTTTTGAGACAGGGGGCGGGGCCGGGGAGCTGTTTTTT. It codes for CASSFETGGGAGELFF. Complete variable domain (other parts from reference TRBV28 and TRBJ2-2): DVKVTQSSRYLVKRTGEKVFLECVQDMDHENMFWYRQDPGLGLRLIYFSYDVKMKEKGDIPEGYSVSREKKERFSLILESASTNQTSMYLCASSFETGGGAGELFFGEGSRLTVL.

This chain connects TRBV10-3 to TRBJ1-1; a possible D gene is TRBD1 (6 bases). Germline-derived CDR1 and CDR2 are ENHRY and SYGVKD. Trimming took 6 bases from V and 1 from J, leaving 12 bases between them. The CDR3 extends over 14 amino acids. CDR3 residues: CAIRDAGANTEAFF. The CDR3 DNA follows: TGTGCCATCAGGGATGCGGGGGCGAACACTGAAGCTTTCTTT.

This chain connects TRBV29-1 to TRBJ1-5; D is unclear. V gave up 4 bases and J gave up 8 bases, with 12 bases separating them. The CDR3 covers 12 residues. Germline values: CDR1 SQVTM, CDR2 ANQGSEA. This chain's CDR3 is CSVGAGTEPQHF. The CDR3 coding sequence is TGCAGCGTTGGGGCGGGAACGGAGCCCCAGCATTTT.

The chain combines TRBV9 with TRBJ2-3; TRBD2 agrees at 11 bases. V lost 2 bases and J lost 5; bases outside the gene matches: 1. This CDR3 has 14 residues. CDR1 SGDLS and CDR2 YYNGEE come from the germline V gene. The CDR3 here is CASSVTSGIDTQYF. The DNA of the CDR3 is TGTGCCAGCAGCGTGACTAGCGGGATAGATACGCAGTATTTT.

The gene calls are TRBV6-4 and TRBJ2-3; the match to TRBD1 covers 7 bases. J gave up 4 bases and V 6 bases, and 13 bases lay outside the gene matches. Germline V gene sequence: CDR1 MRHNA, CDR2 SNTAGT. The CDR3 is 16 amino acids. The CDR3 reads CASSRLAGGMADTQYF. The CDR3 DNA sequence: TGTGCCAGCAGCCGATTGGCAGGGGGTATGGCAGATACGCAGTATTTT.

The chain recombines TRBV14 with TRBJ1-2; no definite D call. Trimming removed 0 bases from V and 8 bases from J, with 13 bases in between. The CDR3 spans 14 residues. Germline V gene data show CDR1 as SGHDN and CDR2 as FVKESK. CDR3: CASSQEARGSGYTF. The CDR3 DNA reads TGTGCCAGCAGCCAAGAGGCCCGGGGAAGCGGCTACACCTTC.

The chain recombines TRBV30 with TRBJ1-4; 11 bases agree with TRBD1. Trimming at V came to 2 bases and at J to 6 bases, leaving 8 bases not matched to a gene. This CDR3 is 16 amino acids long. CDR1 and CDR2 (germline): GTSNPN, SVGIG (reference sequence). CDR3 residues: CAWSPWTGGADEKLFF. The CDR3 DNA reads TGTGCCTGGAGTCCGTGGACAGGGGGCGCGGATGAAAAACTGTTTTTT.

The chain recombines TRBV28 with TRBJ2-7, with 10 positions matching TRBD1. Germline CDR1 MDHEN, CDR2 SYDVKM. With 5 bases clipped from V and 6 bases from J, the junction kept 10 bases outside the gene matches. The CDR3 is 15 amino acids. CDR3 region: CASSDRDRGFREQYF. The CDR3 nucleotides read TGTGCCAGCAGTGACCGGGACAGGGGTTTCCGCGAGCAGTACTTC.

The CDR3 nucleotides are TGCGCCAGCAGCCCGGGACAGGGGGCTGAGGGCTACACCTTC. Translation gives CASSPGQGAEGYTF. The chain couples TRBV4-3 to TRBJ1-2; TRBD1 matches 12 bases. The germline V gene has CDR1 LGHNA and CDR2 YSLEER. CDR3 length: 14 residues. Losses at the gene ends were 4 bases for V and 8 bases for J; bases not matched to a gene: 5.

This clone was seen once. The chain recombines TRBV10-2 with TRBJ1-2; D is uncertain. The V gene's germline CDR1 is WSHSY and CDR2 SAAADI. The CDR3 loop spans 14 amino acids. The germline V and J ends were trimmed by 0 bases and 8 bases, with 13 bases remaining between them. The CDR3, as DNA: TGCGCCAGCAGTGAGTCGGCACTGGAGGGCGGCTACACCTTC. This gives the protein CASSESALEGGYTF.

This clone was seen only a few times. The chain combines TRBV19 with TRBJ1-1; 9 nucleotides line up with TRBD1. V trimming: 7 bases; J trimming: 0 bases; junction bases outside the gene matches: 9. The germline CDR1 and CDR2 sequences are LNHDA and SQIVND (reference sequence). The CDR3 contains 16 residues. CDR3 protein: CASTQTGGTMNTEAFF. The CDR3 DNA follows: TGTGCCAGTACCCAGACAGGGGGAACCATGAACACTGAAGCTTTCTTT.

The rearrangement links TRBV7-9 to TRBJ2-1; 7 bases fit TRBD2. CDR1 SEHNR and CDR2 FQNEAQ come from the germline V gene (reference sequence). The trim removed 5 bases at V and 7 bases at J, leaving 8 bases unmatched. The CDR3 contains 14 residues. The CDR3 region has the DNA TGTGCCAGCAGCCCAAGGACTAGTACAAATGAGCAGTTCTTC. Protein product: CASSPRTSTNEQFF.

The chain has TRBV6-5 and TRBJ1-5, with no clear D. This CDR3 has 13 amino acids. V dropped 2 bases and J dropped 5 bases, with 7 bases sitting between them. Germline CDR1 MNHEY, CDR2 SVGAGI. The CDR3 DNA reads as TGTGCCAGCAGTTACGCGTCGTATCAGCCCCAGCATTTT. Translating it yields CASSYASYQPQHF.

This chain connects TRBV29-1 to TRBJ2-1, with 7 bases aligning to TRBD2. The trim removed 4 bases at V and 6 bases at J, leaving 12 bases unmatched. This CDR3 region has 15 residues. Germline CDR1 reads SQVTM; CDR2 reads ANQGSEA. DNA for the CDR3: TGCAGCGTTGGGGAGGGAGGGCGGCGTAGCAATGAGCAGTTCTTC. Protein sequence: CSVGEGGRRSNEQFF.

V gene TRBV27 combines with J gene TRBJ2-2; 9 positions agree with TRBD1. V lost 5 bases and J lost 1; bases outside the gene matches: 5. Germline-derived CDR1 and CDR2 are MNHEY and SMNVEV (reference sequence). The CDR3 has 16 residues. CDR3 bases: TGTGCCAGCAGTAGGGACAGGGCTTTGAACACCGGGGAGCTGTTTTTT. This sequence encodes CASSRDRALNTGELFF.

The rearrangement links TRBV29-1 to TRBJ2-5; 8 nucleotides line up with TRBD1. Unmatched junction bases numbered 8, after V lost 3 bases and J lost 5 bases. The germline CDR1 and CDR2 sequences are SQVTM and ANQGSEA. The length of the CDR3 is 14 residues. The CDR3 DNA sequence: TGCAGCGTTGAGGACAGGGAGACATACGAGACCCAGTACTTC. It is translated as CSVEDRETYETQYF. Variable domain in full (rest from reference TRBV29-1 and TRBJ2-5): SAVISQKPSRDICQRGTSLTIQCQVDSQVTMMFWYRQQPGQSLTLIATANQGSEATYESGFVIDKFPISRPNLTFSTLTVSNMSPEDSSIYLCSVEDRETYETQYFGPGTRLLVL.

This chain joins TRBV4-1 and TRBJ2-5, with D maybe TRBD2 (7 bases). Germline assignment: CDR1 MGHRA and CDR2 YSYEKL. V shed 1 base and J shed 4 bases, with 25 bases lying between them. This CDR3 is built from 19 residues. CDR3: CASSQGGAFRGAGGETQYF. CDR3 sequence (DNA): TGCGCCAGCAGCCAAGGAGGGGCTTTCCGGGGGGCCGGAGGAGAGACCCAGTACTTC.

The V and J genes are TRBV18 and TRBJ2-7, with 13 nucleotides matching TRBD2. In germline, CDR1 is KGHSH, CDR2 LQKENI. This CDR3 contains 17 residues. V gave up 1 base and J gave up 3 bases; unmatched junction bases: 6. CDR3: CASSPRTSGSIVYEQYF. The CDR3 nucleotides read TGTGCCAGCTCACCACGGACTAGCGGGAGTATTGTCTACGAGCAGTACTTC.

J is TRBJ2-7 and V is TRBV6-1, with D unclear. The CDR3 spans 12 residues. Germline lookup yields CDR1 MNHNS and CDR2 SASEGT. The V end lost 5 bases, the J end lost 1 base, and 6 bases lay between the germline ends. The CDR3 is CASSIGSYEQYF. The CDR3, as DNA: TGTGCCAGCAGTATCGGGTCCTACGAGCAGTACTTC.

The CDR3 protein is CASSGDRGTGNEQFF. The CDR3, as DNA: TGTGCCAGCAGTGGGGACAGGGGGACTGGGAATGAGCAGTTCTTC. The chain recombines TRBV6-1 with TRBJ2-1; 11 positions match TRBD1. Looked up from germline, CDR1 is MNHNS and CDR2 is SASEGT. The CDR3 is 15 residues long. After removal of 4 bases from V and 7 bases from J, the junction contained 6 bases not matched to a gene.

The chain joins TRBV6-5 to TRBJ2-1, with no clear D. Germline CDR1 and CDR2: MNHEY and SVGAGI. The CDR3 extends over 14 amino acids. With 4 bases removed from V and 8 bases from J, the gap between germline ends came to 15 bases. This chain's CDR3 is CASSLTARVDEQFF. CDR3 nucleotides: TGTGCCAGCAGTTTGACCGCCCGGGTGGATGAGCAGTTCTTC.

The rearrangement uses TRBV30 and TRBJ1-6, with TRBD1 matching over 9 bases. Germline CDR1 and CDR2: GTSNPN and SVGIG (reference sequence). V lost 8 bases, J lost 6 bases, and 5 bases stayed unmatched. The CDR3 runs to 13 residues. The CDR3, as DNA: TGTGCCACCGGGACAGGGCTTAATTCACCCCTCCACTTT. Protein product: CATGTGLNSPLHF.

The genes are TRBV5-6 and TRBJ2-5; D may be TRBD1 (6 bases). The J call may be wrong; the DNA end is better matched by TRBJ2-7. The germline gives CDR1 SGHDT, CDR2 YYEEEE. The CDR3 consists of 12 residues. CDR3 residues: CASSPGQYEQYF. The DNA for the CDR3 is TGTGCCAGCAGCCCCGGACAGTACGAGCAGTACTTC.

The V and J genes are TRBV4-2 and TRBJ2-1; D remains ambiguous. Between the trimmed V and J ends, which lost 4 bases and 0 bases, there was a span of 10 bases. This CDR3 comprises 15 residues. Germline V CDR1 and CDR2: LGHNA, YNFKEQ. CDR3 residues: CASSPFLSSYNEQFF. The CDR3 DNA reads TGTGCCAGCAGCCCCTTCCTGAGCTCCTACAATGAGCAGTTCTTC.

This clone was seen a few times. This chain uses TRBV29-1 with TRBJ1-1; D perhaps matches TRBD1 (5 bases). Germline CDR1 SQVTM, CDR2 ANQGSEA. There are 13 residues in the CDR3. V lost 8 bases and J 0 bases, leaving 13 bases between the germline ends. The DNA of the CDR3 is TGCAGCCCAAGCCGGGGGTTGAACACTGAAGCTTTCTTT. Amino acids: CSPSRGLNTEAFF.